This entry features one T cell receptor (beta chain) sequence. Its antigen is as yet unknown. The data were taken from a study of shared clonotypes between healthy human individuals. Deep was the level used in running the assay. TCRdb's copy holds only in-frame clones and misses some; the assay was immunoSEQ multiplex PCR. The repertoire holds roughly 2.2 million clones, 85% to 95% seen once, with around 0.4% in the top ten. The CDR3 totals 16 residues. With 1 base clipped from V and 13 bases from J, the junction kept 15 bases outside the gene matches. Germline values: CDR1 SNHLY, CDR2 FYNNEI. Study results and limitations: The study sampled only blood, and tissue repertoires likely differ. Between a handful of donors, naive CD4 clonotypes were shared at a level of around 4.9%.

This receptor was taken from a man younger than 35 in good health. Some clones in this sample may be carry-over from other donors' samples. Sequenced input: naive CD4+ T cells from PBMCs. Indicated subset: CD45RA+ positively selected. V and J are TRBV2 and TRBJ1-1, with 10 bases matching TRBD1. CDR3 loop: CASSEGGQGSGRNIFF. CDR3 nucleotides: TGTGCCAGCAGTGAAGGGGGACAGGGGTCCGGGCGTAACATTTTCTTT.